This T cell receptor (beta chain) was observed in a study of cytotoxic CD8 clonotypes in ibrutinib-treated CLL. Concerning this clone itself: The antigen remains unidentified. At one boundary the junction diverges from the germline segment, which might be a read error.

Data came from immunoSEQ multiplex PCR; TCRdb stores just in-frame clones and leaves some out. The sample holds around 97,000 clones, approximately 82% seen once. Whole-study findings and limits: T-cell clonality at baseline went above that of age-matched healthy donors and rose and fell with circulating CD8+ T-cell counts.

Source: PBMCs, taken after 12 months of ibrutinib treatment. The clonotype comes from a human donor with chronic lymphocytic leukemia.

CDR3 region: CASSPPTSGSYERYF. The CDR3 nucleotides are TGCGCCAGCAGTCCCCCGACTAGCGGTTCCTACGAGCGGTACTTC. The V and J genes are TRBV23-1 and TRBJ2-7, with 9 bases that match TRBD2. TRBV23-1 is treated as an ORF (open reading frame) with a function not yet certain. CDR3 length: 15 residues.